This note documents a single T cell receptor (beta chain) sequence. The germline CDR1 and CDR2 sequences are SGHNT and YYREEE (reference sequence). This CDR3 comprises 16 residues. Trimming removed 4 bases from V and 5 bases from J; junction bases left unmatched: 12. The method was immunoSEQ multiplex PCR; TCRdb's version includes in-frame clones alone and lacks a portion of them. Altogether 2 million to 2.5 million clones are present, roughly 90% being singletons, with the ten largest covering approximately 0.39%. The sample comes from a study of shared clonotypes between healthy human individuals. The wider study: Aged 18 to 49, the donors were a couple of women and a few men.

In the CD4+ fraction, cells were divided into CD45RA+ naive and CD45RA-negative memory subsets. This receptor was identified in a man aged 18 to 29 in good health. Some clones in this sample may be carry-over from other donors' samples. V is TRBV5-4 and J is TRBJ2-5; 9 positions agree with TRBD2. Material for sequencing was naive CD4+ T cells from PBMCs. Subset of the sample: CD45RA+ positively selected. The CDR3 spells CASSENPSGIGETQYF. Here the CDR3 DNA reads TGTGCCAGCAGCGAGAATCCTAGCGGGATTGGGGAGACCCAGTACTTC. The variable domain in full, completed from reference TRBV5-4 and TRBJ2-5, reads ETGVTQSPTHLIKTRGQQVTLRCSSQSGHNTVSWYQQALGQGPQFIFQYYREEENGRGNFPPRFSGLQFPNYSSELNVNALELDDSALYLCASSENPSGIGETQYFGPGTRLLVL.